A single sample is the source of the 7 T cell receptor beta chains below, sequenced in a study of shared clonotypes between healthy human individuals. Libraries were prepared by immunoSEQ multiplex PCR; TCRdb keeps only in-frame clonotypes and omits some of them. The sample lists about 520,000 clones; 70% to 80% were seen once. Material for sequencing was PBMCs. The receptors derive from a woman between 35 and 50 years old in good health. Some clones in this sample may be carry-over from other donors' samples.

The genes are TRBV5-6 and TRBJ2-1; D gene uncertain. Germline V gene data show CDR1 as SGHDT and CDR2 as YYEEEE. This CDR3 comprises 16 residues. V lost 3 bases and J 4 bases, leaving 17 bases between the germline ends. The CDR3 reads CASSSGRDKLYNEQFF. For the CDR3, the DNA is TGTGCCAGCAGCTCTGGTCGCGACAAACTGTACAATGAGCAGTTCTTC.

The CDR3: CASSPRTQLQPQHF. CDR3 sequence (DNA): TGTGCCAGCAGTCCCCGGACCCAACTCCAGCCCCAGCATTTT. The rearrangement uses TRBV27 and TRBJ1-5; D gene uncertain. CDR1 and CDR2 (germline): MNHEY, SMNVEV (reference sequence). The CDR3 covers 14 residues. The V end was cut by 5 bases, the J end by 7 bases, with 15 bases between.

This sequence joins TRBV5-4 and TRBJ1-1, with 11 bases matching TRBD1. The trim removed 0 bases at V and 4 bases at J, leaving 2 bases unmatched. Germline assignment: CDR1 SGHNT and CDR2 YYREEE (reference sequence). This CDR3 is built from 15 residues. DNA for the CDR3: TGTGCCAGCAGCTTGGCCGGGACAGGGGGCACTGAAGCTTTCTTT. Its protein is CASSLAGTGGTEAFF.

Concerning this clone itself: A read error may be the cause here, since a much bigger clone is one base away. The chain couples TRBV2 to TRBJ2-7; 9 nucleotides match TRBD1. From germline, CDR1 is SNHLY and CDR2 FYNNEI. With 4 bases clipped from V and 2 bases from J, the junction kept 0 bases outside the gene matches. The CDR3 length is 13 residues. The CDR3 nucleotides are TGTGCCAGCAGTGGACAGGGGGCCTACGAGCAGTACTTC. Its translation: CASSGQGAYEQYF.

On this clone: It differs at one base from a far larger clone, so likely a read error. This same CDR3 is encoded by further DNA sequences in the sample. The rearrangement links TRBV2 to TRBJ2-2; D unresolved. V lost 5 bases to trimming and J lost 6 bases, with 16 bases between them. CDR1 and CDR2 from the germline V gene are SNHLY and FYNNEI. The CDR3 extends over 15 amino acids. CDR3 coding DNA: TGTGCCAGCAGTAATTTCCTCATAGTCTCCGGGGAGCTGTTTTTT. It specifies CASSNFLIVSGELFF.

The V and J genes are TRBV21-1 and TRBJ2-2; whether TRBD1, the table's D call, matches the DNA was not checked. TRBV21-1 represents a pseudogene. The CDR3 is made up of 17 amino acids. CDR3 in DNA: TGTGCCAGCAGCAAAGAGCGCGGCAGGGGTAACACCGGGGAGCTGTTTTTT. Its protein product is CASSKERGRGNTGELFF.

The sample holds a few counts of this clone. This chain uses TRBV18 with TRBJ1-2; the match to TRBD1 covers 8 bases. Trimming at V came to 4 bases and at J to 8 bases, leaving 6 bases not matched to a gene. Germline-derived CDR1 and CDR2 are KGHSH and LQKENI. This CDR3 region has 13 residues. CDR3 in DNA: TGTGCCAGCTCACTTGGACAGGGTAACGGCTACACCTTC. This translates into CASSLGQGNGYTF.